This T cell receptor (beta chain) was found in a study of post-analysis software for immune sequencing data. Prepared TCR beta cDNA libraries contained unique molecular identifiers. TCRdb analysed the PCR reads with MiXCR anew, one entry per CDR3 protein. The sample includes 750,000 to 900,000 distinct CDR3 sequences, roughly 46% of them seen just once. The CDR3 is 15 residues long. J was trimmed by 3 bases and V by 4 bases; bases with no gene match: 7. This clonotype was found a few times. Its antigen is not identified. Study outcomes and limitations: Included in a set of about 5 TRBV segments more frequent in patients than controls were TRBV5-6, TRBV5-1 and TRBV20-1.

Sequenced: blood. The origin of this receptor is a girl aged 5 to 17 with multiple sclerosis. The chain combines TRBV12-3 or TRBV12-4 with TRBJ2-7, with 9 bases matching TRBD1. The CDR3 reads CASSSRGQGIYEQYF. The CDR3 DNA reads TGTGCCAGCAGTTCCCGGGGACAGGGTATCTACGAGCAGTACTTC.